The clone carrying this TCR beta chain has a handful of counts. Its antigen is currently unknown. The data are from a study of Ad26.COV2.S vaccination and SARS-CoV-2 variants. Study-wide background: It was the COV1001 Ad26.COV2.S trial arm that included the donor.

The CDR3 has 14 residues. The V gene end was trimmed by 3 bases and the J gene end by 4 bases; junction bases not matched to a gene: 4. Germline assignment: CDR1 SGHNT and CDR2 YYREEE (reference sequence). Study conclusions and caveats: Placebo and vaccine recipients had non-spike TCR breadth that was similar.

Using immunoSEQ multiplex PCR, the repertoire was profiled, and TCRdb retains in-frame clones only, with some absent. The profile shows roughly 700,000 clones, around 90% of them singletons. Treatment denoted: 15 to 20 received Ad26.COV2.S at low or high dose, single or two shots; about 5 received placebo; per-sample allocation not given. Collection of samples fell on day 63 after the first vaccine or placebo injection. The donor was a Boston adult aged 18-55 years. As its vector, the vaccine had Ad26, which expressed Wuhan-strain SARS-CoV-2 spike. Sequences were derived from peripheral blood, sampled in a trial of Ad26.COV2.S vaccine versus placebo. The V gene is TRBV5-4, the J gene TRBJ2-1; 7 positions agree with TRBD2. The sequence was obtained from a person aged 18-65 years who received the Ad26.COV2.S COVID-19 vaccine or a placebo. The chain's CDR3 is CASSSGGGYNEQFF. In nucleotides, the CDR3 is TGTGCCAGCAGCTCTGGGGGAGGGTACAATGAGCAGTTCTTC.